The T cell receptor (beta chain) under discussion was sequenced for a study of blood T cell repertoires in COVID-19 (dated by TCRdb to 2018 to 2020). For the wider study: The collaborator samples originated in the United States, Italy and Spain and spanned the acute and convalescent phases of COVID-19. Where available, HLA class I and class II types were obtained from metadata supplied by the sample provider rather than from assay-based typing. A freely available public database, intended as a resource for researchers studying the immune response to SARS-CoV-2, is where the repertoires were released. The dataset comprised deeply sampled blood TCRbeta repertoires from subjects exposed to, actively infected with, or recovered from COVID-19. The sample metadata nearly always contained a de-identified subject ID, COVID-19 status, age in years and sex. The samples were drawn from the first 160 participants of the ongoing ImmuneRACE study and from 1,254 subjects provided by 6 global collaborators. The prospective study material was composed of cDNA or gDNA derived from T cells, B-cell-depleted T cells, or PBMCs. On the study overall, not on this receptor specifically: Clinical and demographic metadata were provided uncurated, with the amount varying by source and participant.

Comments on this clone: The antigen it binds to is not known. One base away there is no much larger clone; base qualities are not given.

There are 14 amino acids in the CDR3, from cysteine to phenylalanine inclusive. The entry retains the CDR3 DNA only, 42 bases that are in frame from base 1. CDR1 SNHLY and CDR2 FYNNEI are derived from the germline V gene. V is pruned by 4 bases and J by 3 bases, leaving 5 bases of the junction without a gene match. Each collaborating institution followed its own protocols to collect whole blood in K2EDTA tubes. For TCRbeta analysis, collaborators shipped samples in one of three forms: frozen whole blood, isolated PBMCs, or DNA extracted from either of those sample types. TCRbeta CDR3 regions were amplified from genomic DNA by means of the immunoSEQ Assay, a bias-controlled multiplex PCR. As for the authors' bioinformatics: Nucleated cell counts per sample were estimated from amplification of reference gene primers within the assay. To quantify the absolute abundance of each unique TCRbeta CDR3 rearrangement, sequence reads were collapsed and filtered. For each sample, productive Simpson clonality was calculated as the square root of Simpson's diversity index over productive rearrangements. The clones in this table, taken by TCRdb from immuneACCESS, are in-frame only. Not every clone is retained; where verified, under half of the shortfall comes from an unresolved V gene, and the cause of the rest is unknown. D and trimming were read from the DNA, whereas the V and J calls and clone size are those reported in that table. In all, the sample holds about 310,000 clones, and 80% to 90% of those were seen once. 1% of the sample is held by the ten biggest clonotypes.

The origin of this receptor is a man aged 50 or older with active or convalescent COVID-19. Sequenced sample: peripheral blood. This chain is built from TRBV2 and TRBJ2-7; TRBD2 lines up with 8 middle nucleotides. The CDR3 region has the sequence CASSGIAGSYEQYF. Read as DNA, the sequence is TGTGCCAGCAGTGGTATAGCGGGGAGCTACGAGCAGTACTTC.